In its sample, the clone carrying this T cell receptor (beta chain) was seen a few times. 60 Vbeta and 13 Jbeta primers were used in PCR. Assay used: immunoSEQ multiplex PCR; TCRdb lists only in-frame clones, some missing. The sample holds 95,000 to 150,000 clones; roughly 80% are singletons and the top ten take around 3%. The sample belongs to a study of cytomegalovirus exposure and HLA in healthy donors. The CDR3 covers 17 residues. Trimming cost V 5 bases and J 0 bases, with 19 bases left between them. Germline CDR1 reads WNHNN; CDR2 reads SYGVQD (reference sequence). What was sequenced was PBMCs. The receptor's source is a middle-aged woman in good health and CMV-seropositive. The gene calls are TRBV10-1 and TRBJ1-2, with D tentatively TRBD1 (6 bases). CDR3 amino acids: CASSISSGQGANYGYTF. CDR3 DNA: TGCGCCAGCAGTATATCCTCGGGACAAGGGGCTAACTATGGCTACACCTTC.